The 20 T cell receptor beta chains listed next were all sequenced from one sample in a study of T cell responses to AZD1222 COVID-19 vaccine. The assay was immunoSEQ multiplex PCR, and TCRdb's table has in-frame clones only and misses some. The profile covers 150,000 to 250,000 clones, with approximately 95% appearing a single time and 1% taken by the ten largest. Source: peripheral blood, taken 28 days after the second AZD1222 dose. Receptors were obtained from an adult who received the AZD1222 COVID-19 vaccine.

The chain combines TRBV18 with TRBJ1-2; the match to TRBD1 covers 7 bases. V was pared by 1 base and J by 4 bases, with 6 bases of the junction left unmatched. CDR3 length equals 15 residues. Germline assignment: CDR1 KGHSH and CDR2 LQKENI. CDR3 DNA sequence: TGTGCCAGCTCACCACTCGAGGGGGCGAGCTATGGCTACACCTTC. Protein product: CASSPLEGASYGYTF.

The CDR3 sequence: CASSRSEYGYTF. In DNA, the CDR3 is TGTGCCAGCAGCCGAAGCGAGTATGGCTACACCTTC. This sequence joins TRBV5-6 and TRBJ1-2, with unresolved D. The CDR3 covers 12 residues. Germline V gene data show CDR1 as SGHDT and CDR2 as YYEEEE. Deletions cut 4 bases from V and 5 bases from J, with 9 bases between.

The chain carries TRBV6-5 and TRBJ2-7, with a tentative D call TRBD2 (6 bases). The CDR3 loop spans 14 amino acids. V was pared by 6 bases and J by 3 bases, with 15 bases between. CDR1 is MNHEY, CDR2 SVGAGI, per germline. CDR3 nucleotide sequence: TGTGCCAGCAGCTCCCGGACGGGAGTCTACGAGCAGTACTTC. Residues: CASSSRTGVYEQYF.

The chain has TRBV12-3 or TRBV12-4 and TRBJ1-5; D remains ambiguous. The CDR3 runs to 13 residues. V lost 6 bases and J lost 2, with 8 bases in between. As DNA, the CDR3 is TGTGCCAGCAGCGCCCGCCGCAATCAGCCCCAGCATTTT. Translated: CASSARRNQPQHF.

The chain is built from TRBV7-9 and TRBJ2-1; no reliable D call. There are 12 residues in the CDR3. Germline values: CDR1 SEHNR, CDR2 FQNEAQ (reference sequence). V dropped 4 bases and J dropped 7 bases, with 8 bases sitting between them. CDR3 DNA: TGTGCCAGCAGCTCCTCCTTTAATGAGCAGTTCTTC. Protein product: CASSSSFNEQFF.

V gene TRBV18 combines with J gene TRBJ1-4; D is possibly TRBD1 (6 bases). Trimming pared 6 bases from V and 8 bases from J, leaving 13 bases between. Germline CDR1 reads KGHSH; CDR2 reads LQKENI. The CDR3 has 13 residues. The CDR3 is CASSPDRLEKLFF. The CDR3 DNA reads TGTGCCAGCTCCCCGGACAGACTGGAAAAACTGTTTTTT.

The V and J genes are TRBV7-9 and TRBJ1-2, with TRBD1 matching over 7 bases. V shed 7 bases and J 7 bases; nucleotides not matched to a gene: 15. This CDR3 spans 15 amino acids. CDR1 and CDR2 from the germline V gene are SEHNR and FQNEAQ (reference sequence). CDR3 residues: CASIHSGGRTSGYTF. In nucleotides, the CDR3 is TGTGCCAGCATCCACTCAGGGGGGAGGACCTCTGGCTACACCTTC.

The chain couples TRBV30 to TRBJ2-1; a possible D gene is TRBD2 (5 bases). Germline V gene data show CDR1 as GTSNPN and CDR2 as SVGIG (reference sequence). Trimming cost V 1 base and J 10 bases, with 11 bases left between them. CDR3 length: 12 residues. The CDR3 region is CAWSAPPGEQFF. The CDR3 region has the DNA TGTGCCTGGAGTGCCCCACCGGGAGAGCAGTTCTTC.

The genes are TRBV6-2 or TRBV6-3 and TRBJ2-3; 8 bases are a match to TRBD2. The CDR3 contains 17 residues. Germline trimming cut 2 bases from V and 4 bases from J; bases unmatched to any gene: 11. Germline V CDR1 and CDR2: MNHEY, SVGEGT. The CDR3 here is CASSYPPLRGAPDTQYF. The CDR3 coding sequence is TGTGCCAGCAGTTACCCTCCCTTGCGGGGGGCACCAGATACGCAGTATTTT.

The J gene is TRBJ2-5, the V gene TRBV7-8; 14 nucleotides line up with TRBD2. Germline assignment: CDR1 SGHVS and CDR2 FQNEAQ. This CDR3 comprises 15 residues. V was clipped by 5 bases and J by 5 bases; unmatched bases: 4. CDR3 region: CASSRLAGGRETQYF. The CDR3 coding sequence is TGTGCCAGCAGCCGACTAGCGGGGGGGCGGGAGACCCAGTACTTC.

V usage is TRBV3-1 (or the pseudogene TRBV3-2) and J usage is TRBJ1-6; the D is unclear. V lost 4 bases and J 7 bases, leaving 8 bases between the germline ends. Germline-derived CDR1 and CDR2 are LGHDT and YNNKEL (reference sequence). This CDR3 has 13 amino acids. CDR3 in amino acids: CASSLSLNSPLHF. Written as DNA, the CDR3 is TGTGCCAGCAGCCTGAGTCTGAATTCACCCCTCCACTTT.

The V gene is TRBV18, the J gene TRBJ1-4, with TRBD1 matching over 10 bases. This CDR3 has 14 amino acids. Germline V gene data show CDR1 as KGHSH and CDR2 as LQKENI. Trimming removed 3 bases from V and 7 bases from J; junction bases left unmatched: 2. The CDR3 spells CASSPGTGVEKLFF. Here the CDR3 DNA reads TGTGCCAGCTCACCGGGGACAGGGGTTGAAAAACTGTTTTTT.

The gene calls are TRBV7-2 and TRBJ2-7; 7 bases line up with TRBD1. The germline V gene has CDR1 SGHTA and CDR2 FQGNSA. The CDR3 is made up of 14 amino acids. V dropped 2 bases and J dropped 2; count of bases not matched to a gene: 3. The CDR3 protein is CASSLYRGPYEQYF. The CDR3 region has the DNA TGTGCCAGCAGCTTATACAGGGGACCCTACGAGCAGTACTTC.

The CDR3 loop is CAWRGAGYEQYF. Here the CDR3 DNA reads TGTGCCTGGAGGGGGGCCGGCTACGAGCAGTACTTC. The chain recombines TRBV30 with TRBJ2-7; TRBD1 might be the D (6 bases). This CDR3 contains 12 residues. Germline-derived CDR1 and CDR2 are GTSNPN and SVGIG (reference sequence). Trimming cost V 3 bases and J 3 bases, with 9 bases left between them. The variable domain in full, completed from reference TRBV30 and TRBJ2-7, reads SQTIHQWPATLVQPVGSPLSLECTVEGTSNPNLYWYRQAAGRGLQLLFYSVGIGQISSEVPQNLSASRPQDRQFILSSKKLLLSDSGFYLCAWRGAGYEQYFGPGTRLTVT.

The chain carries TRBV24-1 and TRBJ2-1; 7 nucleotides agree with TRBD1. Per the germline V gene, CDR1 is KGHDR and CDR2 is SFDVKD. The length of the CDR3 is 17 residues. V was pared by 4 bases and J by 0 bases, with 8 bases of the junction left unmatched. CDR3 nucleotides: TGTGCCACCAGTGAACCTCAGGGGGTAGGCTCCTACAATGAGCAGTTCTTC. Translating it yields CATSEPQGVGSYNEQFF.

The CDR3, as DNA: TGTGCCAGCAGCTTGGGAGTAAAGGGTACTGGAAACACCATATATTTT. Its translation: CASSLGVKGTGNTIYF. This rearrangement joins TRBV5-4 to TRBJ1-3; no clear D. The CDR3 loop spans 16 amino acids. Germline V CDR1 and CDR2: SGHNT, YYREEE (reference sequence). V was cut by 0 bases and J by 2 bases, with 12 bases left in between.

The chain couples TRBV29-1 to TRBJ1-4; no definite D call. The CDR3 length is 14 residues. Germline lookup yields CDR1 SQVTM and CDR2 ANQGSEA. V shed 5 bases and J shed 0 bases, with 10 bases lying between them. As DNA, the CDR3 is TGCAGCGTTCTGAAAACAACAACTAATGAAAAACTGTTTTTT. Its protein product is CSVLKTTTNEKLFF.

This chain connects TRBV7-6 to TRBJ1-5; D is uncertain. This CDR3 contains 16 residues. From germline, CDR1 is SGHVS and CDR2 FNYEAQ. Trimming removed 6 bases at V and 0 bases at J, with 15 bases between. CDR3 nucleotide sequence: TGTGCCAGCAGGCTAGGCGCCGACACTAGCAATCAGCCCCAGCATTTT. Translating gives CASRLGADTSNQPQHF. Based on the CDR3 plus reference TRBV7-6 and TRBJ1-5, the full variable domain is GAGVSQSPRYKVTKRGQDVALRCDPISGHVSLYWYRQALGQGPEFLTYFNYEAQQDKSGLPNDRFSAERPEGSISTLTIQRTEQRDSAMYRCASRLGADTSNQPQHFGDGTRLSIL.

The genes are TRBV3-1 (or the pseudogene TRBV3-2) and TRBJ2-1, with 14 bases identical to TRBD2. This CDR3 contains 15 residues. Germline V gives CDR1 LGHDT, CDR2 YNNKEL (reference sequence). V trimming: 4 bases; J trimming: 9 bases; junction bases outside the gene matches: 5. For the CDR3, the DNA is TGTGCCAGCAGCCTCCGACTAGCGGGGGGGCGTGAGCAGTTCTTC. Its protein is CASSLRLAGGREQFF.

Only one count was recorded for this clone. The rearrangement uses TRBV10-3 and TRBJ2-5; a weak D match, TRBD1 (5 bases). CDR3 length: 14 amino acids. Trimming took off 6 bases at V and 5 bases at J, with 16 bases between the two ends. The germline CDR1 and CDR2 sequences are ENHRY and SYGVKD. The CDR3 protein is CAISHDSEGETQYF. In nucleotides, the CDR3 is TGTGCCATCAGCCACGACAGTGAAGGGGAGACCCAGTACTTC.